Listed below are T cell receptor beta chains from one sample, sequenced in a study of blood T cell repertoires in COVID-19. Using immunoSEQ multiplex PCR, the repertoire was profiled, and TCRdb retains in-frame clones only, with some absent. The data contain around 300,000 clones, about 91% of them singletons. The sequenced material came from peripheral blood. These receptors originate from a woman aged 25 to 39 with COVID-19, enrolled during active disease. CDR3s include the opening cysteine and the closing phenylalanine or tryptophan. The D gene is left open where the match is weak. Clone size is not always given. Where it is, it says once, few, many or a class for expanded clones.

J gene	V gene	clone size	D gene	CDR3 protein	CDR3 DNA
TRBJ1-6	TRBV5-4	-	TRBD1	CASIRGTDNSPLHF	TGTGCCAGCATCCGAGGGACAGATAATTCACCCCTCCACTTT
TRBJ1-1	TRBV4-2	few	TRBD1	CASSLHNGQGASAFF	TGTGCCAGCAGCCTCCACAATGGACAGGGGGCATCGGCTTTCTTT
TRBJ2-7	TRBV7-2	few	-	CASSHPPAGEQYF	TGTGCCAGCAGCCATCCCCCCGCAGGGGAGCAGTACTTC
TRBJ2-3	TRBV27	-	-	CASSLASQADTQYF	TGTGCCAGCAGTTTGGCTAGCCAGGCAGATACGCAGTATTTT
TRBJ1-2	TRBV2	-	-	CASNQVSYGYTF	TGTGCCAGCAATCAGGTCAGCTATGGCTACACCTTC
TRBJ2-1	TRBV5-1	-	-	CASSLWPGVSYNEQFF	TGCGCCAGCAGCTTGTGGCCAGGGGTGTCCTACAATGAGCAGTTCTTC
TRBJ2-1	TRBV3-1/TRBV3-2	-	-	CASSQVRGEQFF	TGTGCCAGCAGCCAAGTCCGGGGTGAGCAGTTCTTC
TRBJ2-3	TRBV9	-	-	CASSLLTRGDTQYF	TGTGCCAGCAGCTTATTGACTAGAGGAGATACGCAGTATTTT
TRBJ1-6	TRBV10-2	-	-	CASSEGAGFSPLHF	TGCGCCAGCAGTGAGGGGGCAGGGTTCTCACCCCTCCACTTT
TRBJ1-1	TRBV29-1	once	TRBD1	CSVEDRSSGTGGKTEAFF	TGCAGCGTTGAAGATCGAAGCAGTGGGACAGGGGGTAAGACTGAAGCTTTCTTT
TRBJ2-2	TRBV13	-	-	CASSLTGTTAGELFF	TGTGCCAGCAGCTTAACAGGGACGACGGCCGGGGAGCTGTTTTTT
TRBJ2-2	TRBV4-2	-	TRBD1	CASSQVNQGAGTGELFF	TGTGCCAGCAGCCAAGTGAATCAGGGGGCGGGCACCGGGGAGCTGTTTTTT
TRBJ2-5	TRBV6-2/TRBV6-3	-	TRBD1	CASSFYRGTGPQETQYF	TGTGCCAGCAGTTTCTACAGGGGGACAGGTCCCCAAGAGACCCAGTACTTC
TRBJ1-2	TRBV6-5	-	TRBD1	CASSDRGSYGYTF	TGTGCCAGCAGCGACAGGGGTTCTTATGGCTACACCTTC
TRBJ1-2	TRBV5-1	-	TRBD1	CASRREGTENYGYTF	TGCGCCAGCAGAAGAGAAGGGACAGAGAACTATGGCTACACCTTC
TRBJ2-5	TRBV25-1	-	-	CASSQQGFFGTQYF	TGTGCCAGCAGTCAACAGGGCTTTTTCGGGACCCAGTACTTC
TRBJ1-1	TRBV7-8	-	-	CASSFSSYLNTEAFF	TGTGCCAGCAGCTTTTCCTCCTACCTGAACACTGAAGCTTTCTTT